This TCR beta chain was captured by sequencing in a study of shared clonotypes between healthy human individuals. Findings of the study overall: Sequencing of the sorted subsets was shown by rarefaction to be incomplete despite large depth.

Turning to this clone: Antigen unknown.

Terminally differentiated effector memory CD45RA+ cells were excluded by CCR7 positive selection of CD45RO-negative cells. Every one of the donors was a Caucasian adult that lived in Nashville, Tennessee. The germline V gene has CDR1 SGHRS and CDR2 YFSETQ. This CDR3 is 17 amino acids long. Trimming cost V 4 bases and J 1 base; bases outside gene matches: 11. This table comes from immunoSEQ multiplex PCR, and its TCRdb copy is limited to in-frame clones, with some not included. The table lists about 2 million clones, less than 95% of them singletons. This chain connects TRBV5-1 to TRBJ2-7; 10 positions agree with TRBD2. The sample consisted of naive CD8+ T cells sorted from blood. The clonotype comes from a man aged 18 to 30 in good health. The CDR3 DNA reads TGCGCCAGCAGCCCACTTAGCGGGGGGACCGATTCCTACGAGCAGTACTTC. As protein: CASSPLSGGTDSYEQYF.